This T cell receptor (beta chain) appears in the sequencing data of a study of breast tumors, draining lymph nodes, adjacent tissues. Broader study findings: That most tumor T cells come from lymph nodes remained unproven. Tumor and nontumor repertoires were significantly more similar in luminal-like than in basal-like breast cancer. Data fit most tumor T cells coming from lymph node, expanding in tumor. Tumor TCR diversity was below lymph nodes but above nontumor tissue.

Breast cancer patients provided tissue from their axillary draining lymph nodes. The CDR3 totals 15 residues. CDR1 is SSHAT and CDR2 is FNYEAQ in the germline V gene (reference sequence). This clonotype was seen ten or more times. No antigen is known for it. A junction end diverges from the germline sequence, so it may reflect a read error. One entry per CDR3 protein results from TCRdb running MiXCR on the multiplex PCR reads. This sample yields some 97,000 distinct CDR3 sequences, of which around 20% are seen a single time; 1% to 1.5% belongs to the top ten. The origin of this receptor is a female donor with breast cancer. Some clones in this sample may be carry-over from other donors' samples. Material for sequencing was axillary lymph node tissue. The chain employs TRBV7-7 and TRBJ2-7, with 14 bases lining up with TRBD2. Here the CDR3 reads CASSQGTSGSSAQYF. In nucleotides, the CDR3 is TGTGCTAGCAGCCAAGGGACTAGCGGGAGTTCCGCGCAGTACTTC.